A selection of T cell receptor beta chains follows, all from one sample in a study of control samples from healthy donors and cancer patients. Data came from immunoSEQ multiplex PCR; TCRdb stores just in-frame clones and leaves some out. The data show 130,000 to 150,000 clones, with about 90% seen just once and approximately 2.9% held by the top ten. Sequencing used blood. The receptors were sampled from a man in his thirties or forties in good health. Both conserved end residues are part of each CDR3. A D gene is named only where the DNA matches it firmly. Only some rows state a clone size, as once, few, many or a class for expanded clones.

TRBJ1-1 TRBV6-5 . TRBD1 CASSYTAGGETEAFF TGTGCCAGCAGTTACACGGCAGGGGGGGAAACTGAAGCTTTCTTT
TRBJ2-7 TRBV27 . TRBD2 CASSFRPPGEGGNEQYF TGTGCCAGCAGTTTCCGACCCCCTGGGGAGGGAGGTAACGAGCAGTACTTC
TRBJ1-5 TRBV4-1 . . CASSLTGNQPQHF TGCGCCAGCAGCCTAACAGGAAATCAGCCCCAGCATTTT
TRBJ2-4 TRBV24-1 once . CATSVLVGSKNIQYF TGTGCCACCAGTGTCCTTGTCGGGTCCAAAAACATTCAGTACTTC
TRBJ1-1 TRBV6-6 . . CASSYSGRPFF TGTGCCAGCAGTTACTCGGGCCGGCCTTTCTTT
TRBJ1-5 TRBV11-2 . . CASSPSPGGNQPQHF TGTGCCAGCAGCCCCAGTCCGGGAGGCAATCAGCCCCAGCATTTT
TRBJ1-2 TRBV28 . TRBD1 CASSSGQGANYGYTF TGTGCCAGCAGTTCCGGACAGGGGGCTAACTATGGCTACACCTTC
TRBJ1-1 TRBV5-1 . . CASSLSTRNTEAFF TGCGCCAGCAGCTTGTCAACGAGGAACACTGAAGCTTTCTTT
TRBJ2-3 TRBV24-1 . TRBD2 CATSERTSLDDTQYF TGTGCCACCAGTGAGCGGACTAGTTTGGATGATACGCAGTATTTT
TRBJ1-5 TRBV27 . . CASSRFGGRFNQPQHF TGTGCCAGCAGCCGATTCGGAGGCAGGTTCAATCAGCCCCAGCATTTT
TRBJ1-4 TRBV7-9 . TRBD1 CASSLYAGGGEKLFF TGTGCCAGCAGCTTATACGCAGGGGGCGGCGAAAAACTGTTTTTT
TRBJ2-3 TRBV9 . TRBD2 CASSPRGGTRGLAGDPSTDTQYF TGTGCCAGCAGCCCCCGGGGGGGCACCAGGGGACTAGCGGGGGACCCTAGCACAGATACGCAGTATTTT
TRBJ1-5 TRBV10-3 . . CAISADGDNQPQHF TGTGCCATCAGTGCGGACGGGGATAATCAGCCCCAGCATTTT
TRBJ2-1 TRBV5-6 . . CASRQGSSYNEQFF TGTGCCAGCCGACAAGGAAGCTCCTACAATGAGCAGTTCTTC
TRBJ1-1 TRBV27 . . CASSLIGTANTEAFF TGTGCCAGCAGTTTAATAGGGACGGCGAACACTGAAGCTTTCTTT
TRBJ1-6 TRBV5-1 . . CASSLDDSPLHF TGCGCCAGCAGCTTAGACGACTCACCCCTCCACTTT
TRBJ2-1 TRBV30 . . CAWRGGVGINEQFF TGTGCCTGGAGGGGTGGGGTCGGTATCAATGAGCAGTTCTTC
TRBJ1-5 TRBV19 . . CASSTEHNSNQPQHF TGTGCCAGTAGTACAGAACATAATAGCAATCAGCCCCAGCATTTT
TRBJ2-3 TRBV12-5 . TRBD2 CASGALAGVPSSTDTQYF TGTGCTAGTGGTGCACTAGCGGGGGTCCCTTCTAGCACAGATACGCAGTATTTT
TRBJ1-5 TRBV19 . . CASSIERGRPQHF TGTGCCAGTAGTATAGAACGGGGCAGGCCCCAGCATTTT
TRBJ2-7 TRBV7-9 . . CASSQGDTYEQYF TGTGCCAGCAGCCAGGGTGACACCTACGAGCAGTACTTC
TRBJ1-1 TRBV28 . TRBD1 CAAGGNTEAFF TGTGCCGCAGGGGGCAACACTGAAGCTTTCTTT
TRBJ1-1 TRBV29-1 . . CSVEGRGLATEAFF TGCAGCGTGGAAGGACGGGGGTTGGCCACTGAAGCTTTCTTT
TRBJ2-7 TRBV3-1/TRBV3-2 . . CASSQVRLGGFYEQYF TGTGCCAGCAGCCAAGTTAGGCTAGGAGGGTTTTACGAGCAGTACTTC
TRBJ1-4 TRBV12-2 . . CASRSRQLEKLFF TGTGCAAGTCGCTCCCGACAGCTAGAAAAACTGTTTTTT
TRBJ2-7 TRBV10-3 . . CAISGGLYEQYF TGTGCCATCTCTGGGGGGCTTTACGAGCAGTACTTC
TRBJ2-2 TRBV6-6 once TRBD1 CASSSTGGAGELFF TGTGCCAGCAGTTCGACAGGGGGGGCCGGGGAGCTGTTTTTT
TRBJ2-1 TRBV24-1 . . CATSDPQLKTGRNEQFF TGTGCCACCAGTGATCCCCAACTGAAAACAGGGAGGAATGAGCAGTTCTTC
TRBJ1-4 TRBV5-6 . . CASSPVGGWAGASEKLFF TGTGCCAGCAGCCCTGTGGGGGGTTGGGCAGGGGCATCGGAAAAACTGTTTTTT
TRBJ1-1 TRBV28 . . CASSSIRRAEAFF TGTGCCAGCAGTTCCATACGTCGGGCTGAAGCTTTCTTT
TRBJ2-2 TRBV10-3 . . CAIRYYTGELFF TGTGCCATCAGATACTACACCGGGGAGCTGTTTTTT
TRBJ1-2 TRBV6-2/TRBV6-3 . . CASSYVGTSGYTF TGTGCCAGCAGTTACGTCGGGACATCTGGCTACACCTTC
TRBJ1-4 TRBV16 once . CASSPSVQLGKKLFF TGTGCCAGCAGCCCGTCGGTACAGTTGGGGAAAAAACTGTTTTTT
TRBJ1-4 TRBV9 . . CASSGPVATNEKLFF TGTGCCAGCAGCGGACCTGTAGCAACTAATGAAAAACTGTTTTTT
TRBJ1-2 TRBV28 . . CASSFPDSFYGYTF TGTGCCAGCAGTTTCCCCGACAGTTTCTATGGCTACACCTTC
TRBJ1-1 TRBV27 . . CASSLSGSGTEAFF TGTGCCAGCAGTTTATCGGGGTCGGGCACTGAAGCTTTCTTT
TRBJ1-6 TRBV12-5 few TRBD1 CASTNKPGQDFSSPLHF TGTGCTAGTACGAACAAGCCGGGACAGGATTTTTCTTCACCCCTCCACTTT
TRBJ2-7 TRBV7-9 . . CASSLAAGGGGEQYF TGTGCCAGCAGCTTAGCGGCTGGGGGCGGGGGTGAGCAGTACTTC
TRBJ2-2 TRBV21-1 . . CASSTQGANTGELFF TGTGCCAGCAGCACCCAGGGCGCGAACACCGGGGAGCTGTTTTTT
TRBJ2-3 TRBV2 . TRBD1 CASSPGTGGADTQYF TGTGCCAGCAGCCCCGGGACAGGGGGCGCAGATACGCAGTATTTT
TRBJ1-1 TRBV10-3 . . CATFEGANTEAFF TGTGCCACCTTTGAAGGGGCCAACACTGAAGCTTTCTTT
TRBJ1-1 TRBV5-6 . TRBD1 CASSSDRGPRGTEAFF TGTGCCAGCAGCTCGGACAGGGGGCCGAGGGGCACTGAAGCTTTCTTT
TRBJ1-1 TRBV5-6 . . CASSLGARIMNTEAFF TGTGCCAGCAGCTTGGGGGCCAGGATAATGAACACTGAAGCTTTCTTT
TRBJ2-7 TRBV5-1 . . CASSLDGVGTYEQYF TGCGCCAGCAGCTTGGATGGTGTAGGAACGTACGAGCAGTACTTC
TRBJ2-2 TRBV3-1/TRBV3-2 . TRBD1 CASSQATGGSTGELFF TGTGCCAGCAGCCAGGCTACAGGGGGCTCCACCGGGGAGCTGTTTTTT
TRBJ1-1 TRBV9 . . CASSVGGEGLGTEAFF TGTGCCAGCAGCGTAGGAGGGGAGGGACTCGGGACTGAAGCTTTCTTT
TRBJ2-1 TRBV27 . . CASSFEPSSYNEQFF TGTGCCAGCAGTTTTGAACCAAGCTCCTACAATGAGCAGTTCTTC
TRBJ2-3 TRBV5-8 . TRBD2 CASSFLSGGTDTQYF TGTGCCAGCAGCTTCCTTAGCGGGGGCACAGATACGCAGTATTTT
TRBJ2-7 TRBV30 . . CAWNLGTQYEQYF TGTGCCTGGAATTTAGGGACTCAATACGAGCAGTACTTC
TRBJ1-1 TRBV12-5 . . CASGHGPTKGNTEAFF TGTGCTAGTGGGCACGGGCCGACGAAAGGGAACACTGAAGCTTTCTTT
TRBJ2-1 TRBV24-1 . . CATSPIGGGEQFF TGTGCCACCAGTCCGATTGGTGGGGGTGAGCAGTTCTTC
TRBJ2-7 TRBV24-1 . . CATSDLESPPYEQYF TGTGCCACCAGTGATTTGGAGTCACCGCCATACGAGCAGTACTTC
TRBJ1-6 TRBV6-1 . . CASSEREGGPANSPLHF TGTGCCAGCAGTGAGAGAGAAGGGGGACCTGCAAATTCACCCCTCCACTTT
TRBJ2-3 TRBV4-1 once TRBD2 CASSLIGTSGGADTQYF TGCGCCAGCAGCTTGATCGGGACTAGCGGGGGGGCAGATACGCAGTATTTT